This TCR beta chain emerged from a study of a mutant IDH1 vaccine in newly diagnosed glioma. Study-level background: Vaccines were first given 4-6 weeks after radiotherapy alone, or with temozolomide cycles.

V lost 4 bases to trimming and J lost 7 bases, with 14 bases between them. Germline assignment: CDR1 SGHNT and CDR2 YENEEA. CDR3 length equals 15 residues. Study conclusions and caveats: Among patients, around 93% showed immune responses induced by the vaccine.

Clones were sequenced by immunoSEQ multiplex PCR, and TCRdb holds only the in-frame ones, with some missing. Counted here are tens of thousands of clones, around 80% occurring once; the ten biggest clones make up 6.2%. In its sample, this clone was seen once. Its specificity is unknown. Sample time point: week 23, last vaccination. Every vaccination contained 300 ug of the mutant IDH1 20-mer peptide and was paired with topical imiquimod. This clonotype was obtained from a man aged 35-49 years with glioma. Material: PBMCs, obtained from a glioma patient whose treatment included an IDH1 peptide vaccine. The chain couples TRBV11-3 to TRBJ1-6; the D gene is possibly TRBD1 (5 bases). The CDR3 reads CASSSGTSSNSPLHF. DNA for the CDR3: TGTGCCAGCAGCTCCGGGACGTCGTCCAATTCACCCCTCCACTTT. Based on the CDR3 plus reference TRBV11-3 and TRBJ1-6, the full variable domain is EAGVVQSPRYKIIEKKQPVAFWCNPISGHNTLYWYLQNLGQGPELLIRYENEEAVDDSQLPKDRFSAERLKGVDSTLKIQPAELGDSAVYLCASSSGTSSNSPLHFGNGTRLTVT.